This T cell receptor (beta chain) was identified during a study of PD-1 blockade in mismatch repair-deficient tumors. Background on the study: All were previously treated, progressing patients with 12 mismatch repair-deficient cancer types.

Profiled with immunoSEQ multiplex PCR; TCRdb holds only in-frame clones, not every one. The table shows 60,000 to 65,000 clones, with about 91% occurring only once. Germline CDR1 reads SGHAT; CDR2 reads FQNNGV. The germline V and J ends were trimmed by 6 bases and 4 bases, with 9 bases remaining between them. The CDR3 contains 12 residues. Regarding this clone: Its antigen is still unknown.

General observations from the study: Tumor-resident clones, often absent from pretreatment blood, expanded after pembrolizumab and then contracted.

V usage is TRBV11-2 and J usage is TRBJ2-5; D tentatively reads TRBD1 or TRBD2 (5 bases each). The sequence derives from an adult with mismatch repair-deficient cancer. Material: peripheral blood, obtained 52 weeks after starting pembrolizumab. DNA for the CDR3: TGTGCCAGCAGGGGGGTCAGAGAGACCCAGTACTTC. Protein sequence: CASRGVRETQYF.